This section outlines one T cell receptor (beta chain) sequence together with its context. No antigen is known for it. As defined, naive CD8 cells were CD45RO-negative and positively selected for CCR7, with terminally differentiated effector memory CD45RA+ cells excluded. The healthy adult donors were HIV-negative and reported no recent acute infections or vaccinations. The data were produced by immunoSEQ multiplex PCR, yet TCRdb's version contains in-frame clones alone and is incomplete. The table shows about 1,800,000 clones, with approximately 94% occurring only once. These data originate in a study of shared clonotypes between healthy human individuals. Study observations and caveats: In contrast to clonotypes shared by all four donors, non-shared clonotypes had lower generation probabilities. Richness estimates generally favored naive over memory subsets.

Per germline, CDR1 SGHKS and CDR2 YYEKEE (reference sequence). Between the trimmed V and J ends, which lost 0 bases and 5 bases, there was a span of 12 bases. The CDR3 sequence is 15 residues long. The TCR comes from a man aged 18 to 30 in good health. Sequencing was done on a sample of naive CD8+ T cells sorted from blood. The chain carries TRBV5-5 and TRBJ2-1, with a possible D match to TRBD2 (5 bases). DNA of the CDR3: TGTGCCAGCAGCTTGGACGGGAACCCTCACAATGAGCAGTTCTTC. Its protein product is CASSLDGNPHNEQFF. Full variable domain (outside the CDR3, taken from reference TRBV5-5 and TRBJ2-1): DAGVTQSPTHLIKTRGQQVTLRCSPISGHKSVSWYQQVLGQGPQFIFQYYEKEERGRGNFPDRFSARQFPNYSSELNVNALLLGDSALYLCASSLDGNPHNEQFFGPGTRLTVL.